This T cell receptor beta chain was identified during a study of blood T cell repertoires in COVID-19. In the study overall: COVID-19 samples from acute and convalescent phases originated in the United States, Italy and Spain.

Trimming removed 1 base from V and 6 bases from J; junction bases left unmatched: 13. In germline, CDR1 is SGHDT, CDR2 YYEEEE. CDR3 length equals 17 residues. Repertoires were generated with immunoSEQ multiplex PCR, while TCRdb's copy carries only in-frame clones and drops some. The sample holds about 270,000 clones, 75% to 90% seen once. The chain has TRBV5-6 and TRBJ1-2, with TRBD1 identical over 9 bases. The TCR comes from a woman aged 18-29 years who had recovered from COVID-19. What was sequenced was PBMCs or T cells enriched from blood (not recorded which). The CDR3 bases are TGTGCCAGCAGCTTGTATGACAGGGGGAGAGGACGGGATGGCTACACCTTC. Amino acid sequence: CASSLYDRGRGRDGYTF.